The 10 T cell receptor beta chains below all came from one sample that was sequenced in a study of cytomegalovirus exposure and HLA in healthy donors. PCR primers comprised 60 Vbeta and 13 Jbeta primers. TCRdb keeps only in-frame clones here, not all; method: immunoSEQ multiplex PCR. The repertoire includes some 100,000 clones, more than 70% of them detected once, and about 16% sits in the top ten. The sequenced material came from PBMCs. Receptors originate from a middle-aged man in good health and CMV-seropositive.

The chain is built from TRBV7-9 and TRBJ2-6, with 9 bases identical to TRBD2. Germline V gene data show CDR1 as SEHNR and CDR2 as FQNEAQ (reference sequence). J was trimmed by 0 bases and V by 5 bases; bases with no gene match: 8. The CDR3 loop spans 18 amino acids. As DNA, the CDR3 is TGTGCCAGCAGCACGATAGCGGGAGCCATCTCTGGGGCCAACGTCCTGACTTTC. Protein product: CASSTIAGAISGANVLTF.

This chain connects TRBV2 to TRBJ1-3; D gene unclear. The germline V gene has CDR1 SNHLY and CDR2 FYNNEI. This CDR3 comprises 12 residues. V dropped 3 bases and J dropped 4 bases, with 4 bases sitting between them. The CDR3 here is CASSDRGNTIYF. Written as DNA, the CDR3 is TGTGCCAGCAGTGACAGGGGAAACACCATATATTTT.

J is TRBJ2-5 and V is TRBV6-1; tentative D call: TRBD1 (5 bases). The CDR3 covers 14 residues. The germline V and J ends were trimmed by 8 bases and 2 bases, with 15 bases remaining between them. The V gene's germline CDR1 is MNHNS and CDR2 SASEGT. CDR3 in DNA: TGTGCCAGCCGTTCAAGGGGCGGACAAGAGACCCAGTACTTC. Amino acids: CASRSRGGQETQYF.

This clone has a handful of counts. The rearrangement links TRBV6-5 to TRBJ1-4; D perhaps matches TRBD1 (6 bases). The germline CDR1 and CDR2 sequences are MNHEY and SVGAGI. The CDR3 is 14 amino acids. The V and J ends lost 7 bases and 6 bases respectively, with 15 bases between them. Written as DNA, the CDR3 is TGTGCCAGCAAGGATCAGGGGTGGGATGAAAAACTGTTTTTT. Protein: CASKDQGWDEKLFF.

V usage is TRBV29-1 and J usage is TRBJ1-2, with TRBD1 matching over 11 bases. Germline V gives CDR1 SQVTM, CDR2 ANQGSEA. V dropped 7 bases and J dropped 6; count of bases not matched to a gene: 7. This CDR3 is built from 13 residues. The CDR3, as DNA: TGCAGCGCTATGGACAGGGGGCGAGATGGCTACACCTTC. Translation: CSAMDRGRDGYTF. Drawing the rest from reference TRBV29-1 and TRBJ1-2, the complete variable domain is SAVISQKPSRDICQRGTSLTIQCQVDSQVTMMFWYRQQPGQSLTLIATANQGSEATYESGFVIDKFPISRPNLTFSTLTVSNMSPEDSSIYLCSAMDRGRDGYTFGSGTRLTVV.

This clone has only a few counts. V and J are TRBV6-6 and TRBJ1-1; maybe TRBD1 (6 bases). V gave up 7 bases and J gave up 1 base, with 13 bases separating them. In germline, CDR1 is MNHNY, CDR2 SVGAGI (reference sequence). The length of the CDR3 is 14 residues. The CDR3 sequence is CASTPGTQNTEAFF. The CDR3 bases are TGTGCCAGCACCCCGGGGACACAGAACACTGAAGCTTTCTTT.

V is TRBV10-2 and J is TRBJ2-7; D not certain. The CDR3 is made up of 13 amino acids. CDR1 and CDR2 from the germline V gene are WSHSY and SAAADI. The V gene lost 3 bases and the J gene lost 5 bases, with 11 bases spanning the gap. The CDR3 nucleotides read TGCGCCAGCAGTGATCAGGCCCTGCACGAGCAGTACTTC. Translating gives CASSDQALHEQYF.

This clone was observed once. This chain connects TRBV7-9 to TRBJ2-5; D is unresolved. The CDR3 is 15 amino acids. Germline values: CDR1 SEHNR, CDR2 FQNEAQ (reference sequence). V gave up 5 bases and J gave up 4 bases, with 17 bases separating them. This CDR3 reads CASSPTLTSSETQYF. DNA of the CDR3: TGTGCCAGCAGCCCGACACTGACCAGTTCAGAGACCCAGTACTTC.

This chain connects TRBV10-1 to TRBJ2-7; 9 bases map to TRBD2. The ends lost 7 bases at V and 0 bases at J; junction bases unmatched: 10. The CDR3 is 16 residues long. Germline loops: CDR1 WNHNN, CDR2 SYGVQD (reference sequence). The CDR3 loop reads CASTPPTSGSSYEQYF. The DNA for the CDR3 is TGCGCCAGCACTCCCCCGACTAGCGGTAGCTCCTACGAGCAGTACTTC.

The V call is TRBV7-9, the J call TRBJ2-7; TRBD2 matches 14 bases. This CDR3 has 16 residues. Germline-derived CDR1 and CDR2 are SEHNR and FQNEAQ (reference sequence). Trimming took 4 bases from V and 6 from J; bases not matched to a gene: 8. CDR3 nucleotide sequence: TGTGCCAGCAGCTCCAACGCGGGACTAGCGGGAGTCGAGCAGTACTTC. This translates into CASSSNAGLAGVEQYF. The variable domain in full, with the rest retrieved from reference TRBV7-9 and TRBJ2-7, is DTGVSQNPRHKITKRGQNVTFRCDPISEHNRLYWYRQTLGQGPEFLTYFQNEAQLEKSRLLSDRFSAERPKGSFSTLEIQRTEQGDSAMYLCASSSNAGLAGVEQYFGPGTRLTVT.